Below, 2 T cell receptor beta chains from the same sample are listed, as sequenced in a study of spatial heterogeneity in lung cancer. Noted time point: sample taken at primary tumor resection. General study results and limits: For expanded intratumoral alpha and beta TCRs, counts tracked tumor mutation counts.

These receptors' antigens are unknown. TCRdb re-analysed the 5' RACE reads in MiXCR, keeping a single row per CDR3 protein. The sample yields about 2,200 distinct CDR3 sequences, roughly 18% seen once. This specimen was lung tumor tissue, taken at surgery. Receptor source: a male donor with early-stage non-small cell lung cancer.

The rearrangement uses TRBV20-1 and TRBJ2-7; no clear D. The CDR3 contains 14 residues. Trimming shortened V by 3 bases and J by 0 bases, and 12 bases separated the two germline ends. The germline gives CDR1 DFQATT, CDR2 SNEGSKA (reference sequence). The CDR3 loop is CSASPRRYSYEQYF. CDR3 sequence (DNA): TGCAGTGCTAGCCCCAGACGGTACTCCTACGAGCAGTACTTC.

The V call is TRBV20-1, the J call TRBJ2-5, with unresolved D. Germline-derived CDR1 and CDR2 are DFQATT and SNEGSKA (reference sequence). The CDR3 is 13 residues long. V was trimmed by 3 bases and J by 2 bases, leaving 10 bases between them. Written as DNA, the CDR3 is TGCAGTGCTAGCGACGGTCCTCAAGAGACCCAGTACTTC. Its protein product is CSASDGPQETQYF.